This TCR beta chain appears in the sequencing data of a study of beta chain features in type 1 diabetes. Study-level results: Among patients, naive, central memory and Treg TCRB repertoires appeared more similar than among healthy donors. VDJ junctions in type 1 diabetes patients carried more deletions and fewer insertions. Overrepresentation of cells with high TCR expression could result from cDNA sequencing.

This CDR3 is built from 14 residues. The junction had 6 bases not matched to a gene; V was cut back by 7 bases and J by 6 bases. The V gene's germline CDR1 is LNHNV and CDR2 YYDKDF (reference sequence). Every isolated RNA sample was fully reverse transcribed, so sequencing captured expressed TCRB transcripts. TCRdb's table, derived via immunoSEQ multiplex PCR, lists solely in-frame clones and lacks some. Altogether fewer than 550,000 clones are present, about an eighth being singletons, with the ten largest covering approximately 0.05%. Each of the CD4+ naive, central memory, regulatory and stem cell-like memory populations was sorted via CD45RO/CCR7/CD25/CD127/CD95/CD27. This clone occurred once. Its specificity is unknown.

The rearrangement uses TRBV15 and TRBJ1-6; the match to TRBD1 covers 7 bases. The sequence was obtained from a young woman in good health. The specimen was naive CD4+ T cells from blood. Here the CDR3 reads CATKKGQINSPLHF. CDR3 bases: TGTGCCACCAAAAAGGGACAGATTAATTCACCCCTCCACTTT.